Listed below are T cell receptor beta chains from one sample, sequenced in a study of T cell responses to AZD1222 COVID-19 vaccine. The assay was immunoSEQ multiplex PCR, and TCRdb's table has in-frame clones only and misses some. The sample carries roughly 180,000 clones, roughly nine tenths recorded once. This material consisted of peripheral blood, taken 28 days after the second AZD1222 dose. The receptors were sampled from an adult who received the AZD1222 COVID-19 vaccine. Both conserved end residues are trimmed from each CDR3. A D gene is named only where the DNA matches it firmly.

d_call: .
v_call: TRBV7-9
cdr3_aa: ASSSEAF

d_call: .
v_call: TRBV7-9
cdr3_aa: ASSSAGSAKNIQY

d_call: .
v_call: TRBV4-3
cdr3_aa: ASSQNPWSSGANVLT

d_call: TRBD2
v_call: TRBV24-1
cdr3_aa: ATSDPAGGTDTQY

d_call: .
v_call: TRBV6-5
cdr3_aa: ASSRDWNTGELF

d_call: .
v_call: TRBV7-8
cdr3_aa: ASSSQGSGNTIY

d_call: TRBD1
v_call: TRBV7-9
cdr3_aa: ASSSWTGGKLETQY

d_call: TRBD1
v_call: TRBV9
cdr3_aa: ASPKPDRVYEQY

d_call: TRBD1
v_call: TRBV25-1
cdr3_aa: ASSATGTHGYT

d_call: .
v_call: TRBV7-9
cdr3_aa: ASSRVRDDEKLF

d_call: .
v_call: TRBV5-1
cdr3_aa: ASSLEGFSYGYT

d_call: .
v_call: TRBV10-3
cdr3_aa: AISENEVSYEQY

d_call: .
v_call: TRBV7-2
cdr3_aa: ASSADRGNTIY

d_call: .
v_call: TRBV24-1
cdr3_aa: ATSDPGRNEQF

d_call: TRBD1
v_call: TRBV7-2
cdr3_aa: ASSLVARQGVVAF

d_call: .
v_call: TRBV7-9
cdr3_aa: ASSPLGGGYEQF

d_call: .
v_call: TRBV3-1/TRBV3-2
cdr3_aa: ASSKGPSTDTQY

d_call: .
v_call: TRBV27
cdr3_aa: ASSPTRAEQF

d_call: .
v_call: TRBV6-5
cdr3_aa: ASSYLRGTEAF

d_call: .
v_call: TRBV5-5
cdr3_aa: ASSLPLPAETQY

d_call: TRBD1
v_call: TRBV5-1
cdr3_aa: ASNQGANSPLH

d_call: .
v_call: TRBV10-2
cdr3_aa: ASSAMVQETQY

d_call: .
v_call: TRBV6-5
cdr3_aa: ASSYGGWLSGNTIY

d_call: .
v_call: TRBV15
cdr3_aa: ATSSVGSGELF

d_call: .
v_call: TRBV3-1/TRBV3-2
cdr3_aa: ASSDVVGRPNEKLF

d_call: TRBD2
v_call: TRBV11-2
cdr3_aa: ASSYSGRAGELF

d_call: .
v_call: TRBV7-3
cdr3_aa: ASSPTGVGRVF

d_call: .
v_call: TRBV6-1
cdr3_aa: ASSEAGRAKIILMAQPQH

d_call: TRBD1
v_call: TRBV28
cdr3_aa: ASSLVRTGRNSPLH

d_call: .
v_call: TRBV7-3
cdr3_aa: ASSLTGRATEAF

d_call: TRBD1
v_call: TRBV2
cdr3_aa: ASRGQLSGYT

d_call: .
v_call: TRBV15
cdr3_aa: ATTQVVTGRGEKLF

d_call: TRBD1
v_call: TRBV6-5
cdr3_aa: ASSNPGQRYGYT

d_call: TRBD2
v_call: TRBV7-9
cdr3_aa: ASSTGGLFKNIQY

d_call: TRBD2
v_call: TRBV4-1
cdr3_aa: ASSQVAGGPTKQY

d_call: TRBD1
v_call: TRBV27
cdr3_aa: ASSLSGTGGRYTEAF

d_call: .
v_call: TRBV5-1
cdr3_aa: ASSLTGAEVSGELF

d_call: TRBD1
v_call: TRBV4-1
cdr3_aa: ASSHLRDRGRNSPLH

d_call: .
v_call: TRBV5-1
cdr3_aa: ASSLRDTLNSPLH

d_call: .
v_call: TRBV2
cdr3_aa: ASTDQGTVPNQPQH

d_call: .
v_call: TRBV6-1
cdr3_aa: ASSEALSGTYYGYT